The sequence of this T cell receptor beta chain was determined in a study of control samples from healthy donors and cancer patients. This CDR3 contains 20 residues. CDR1 LGHNA and CDR2 YSLEER come from the germline V gene. With 0 bases clipped from V and 1 base from J, the junction kept 12 bases outside the gene matches. The protocol was immunoSEQ multiplex PCR, while the TCRdb copy is restricted to in-frame clones and leaves out a portion. The top ten hold 13% to 15% of the sample, which has roughly 160,000 clones, approximately 94% seen once. Sequenced input: PBMCs. This clonotype was sampled from a man aged 60-69 years with colorectal cancer. The gene calls are TRBV4-3 and TRBJ2-1; 10 nucleotides align to TRBD2. CDR3 nucleotide sequence: TGCGCCAGCAGCCAAGATGTCCGGCTAGCGGGGGTCCTATCCTACAATGAGCAGTTCTTC. This gives the protein CASSQDVRLAGVLSYNEQFF.